This T cell receptor beta chain stems from a study of beta chain features in type 1 diabetes. Study-level findings and limits: Compared with healthy donors, patients appeared to share more similar naive, central memory and regulatory TCRB repertoires.

One heparinised draw, averaging approximately 120 mL, was taken per donor. J gave up 4 bases and V 2 bases, and 6 bases lay outside the gene matches. Germline CDR1 reads SEHNR; CDR2 reads FQNEAQ (reference sequence). The CDR3 sequence is 16 residues long. Details on this clone: Its antigen is as yet unknown.

TCRB transcripts that were expressed got sequenced, as all of the isolated RNA had been reverse transcribed. Here immunoSEQ multiplex PCR was the method, and the copy in TCRdb shows in-frame clones only, minus some. This sample has 400,000 to 500,000 clones; roughly 14% occur once, and the top ten carry around 0.035%. The clonotype comes from a man aged 25-45 years in good health. The J gene is TRBJ1-2, the V gene TRBV7-9, with 11 nucleotides matching TRBD1. The specimen sequenced was naive CD4+ T cells from blood. The CDR3 DNA reads as TGTGCCAGCAGCTTAATCGTAGGACAGGGGGCCTATGGCTACACCTTC. This translates into CASSLIVGQGAYGYTF.